The 32 T cell receptor beta chains listed next were all sequenced from one sample in a study of blood T cells in healthy people across ages. PCR was performed a second time for roughly 7 to 12 cycles using a sample-barcoded 5' primer and a J-beta primer mix. TCRdb re-called the 5' RACE reads with MiXCR, one entry per CDR3 protein. Among about 1.1 million distinct CDR3 sequences listed, less than 45% were seen once. Sequencing was performed on blood. All receptors derive from a young man in good health.

The chain links TRBV12-3 or TRBV12-4 to TRBJ1-2; D may be TRBD1 (5 bases). Trimming pared 8 bases from V and 8 bases from J, leaving 27 bases between. This CDR3 contains 16 residues. CDR3: CASSTTGTDRISGYTF. The DNA for the CDR3 is TGTGCCAGCTCTACAACCGGGACCGATAGAATATCCGGCTACACCTTC.

This clonotype was counted only a few times. The chain has TRBV4-3 and TRBJ1-2; possible D gene TRBD1, 5 bases. The CDR3 extends over 15 amino acids. Per the germline V gene, CDR1 is LGHNA and CDR2 is YSLEER. Trimming removed 1 base from V and 1 base from J, with 10 bases in between. The CDR3 coding sequence is TGCGCCAGCAGCCAAGCTCCAGGGAGTAACTATGGCTACACCTTC. Translated: CASSQAPGSNYGYTF.

The chain has TRBV5-5 and TRBJ2-1; D may be TRBD1 or TRBD2 (5 bases each). Trimming left V 2 bases short and J 2 bases short, with 17 bases between. Per the germline V gene, CDR1 is SGHKS and CDR2 is YYEKEE (reference sequence). The CDR3 length is 17 residues. The DNA of the CDR3 is TGTGCCAGCAGCTTTTTGGGGGTTCGCCCGACCTACAATGAGCAGTTCTTC. Protein: CASSFLGVRPTYNEQFF.

This clonotype was seen a few times. The V gene is TRBV14, the J gene TRBJ1-2; unclear D gene. Germline CDR1 reads SGHDN; CDR2 reads FVKESK. Trimming took 4 bases from V and 0 from J, leaving 12 bases between them. The CDR3 contains 15 residues. The CDR3 DNA sequence: TGTGCCAGCAGCCCCTTCGTGGGAGCTAACTATGGCTACACCTTC. It translates to CASSPFVGANYGYTF.

This clonotype was seen a few times. The V call is TRBV20-1, the J call TRBJ1-5; D is uncertain. The CDR3 has 12 residues. Germline V gives CDR1 DFQATT, CDR2 SNEGSKA (reference sequence). V dropped 2 bases and J dropped 7 bases, with 9 bases sitting between them. CDR3 in DNA: TGCAGTGCTAGATCCGGGCTGCAGCCCCAGCATTTT. This sequence encodes CSARSGLQPQHF.

In this sample, this clonotype turned up a few times. This chain connects TRBV13 to TRBJ2-1, with 8 nucleotides matching TRBD2. This CDR3 comprises 15 residues. V trimming: 8 bases; J trimming: 8 bases; junction bases outside the gene matches: 14. Germline lookup yields CDR1 PRHDT and CDR2 FYEKMQ (reference sequence). CDR3 nucleotide sequence: TGTGCCAGCTTACTTAGGGGACTAGGTTTCCATGAGCAGTTCTTC. Translating it yields CASLLRGLGFHEQFF.

The rearrangement uses TRBV29-1 and TRBJ1-1; D is unresolved. V was pared by 2 bases and J by 0 bases, with 4 bases between. The CDR3 has 12 amino acids. Germline V lookup: CDR1 SQVTM, CDR2 ANQGSEA. In nucleotides, the CDR3 is TGCAGCGTTGAACACTTGAACACTGAAGCTTTCTTT. It translates to CSVEHLNTEAFF.

J is TRBJ1-5 and V is TRBV7-2; no definite D call. Germline CDR1 SGHTA, CDR2 FQGNSA. Trimming cost V 3 bases and J 5 bases, with 8 bases left between them. CDR3 length equals 13 residues. The CDR3 protein is CASSLGSHQPQHF. CDR3 DNA: TGTGCCAGCAGCTTGGGCAGTCATCAGCCCCAGCATTTT.

The J gene is TRBJ2-1, the V gene TRBV4-2; D remains unclear. The DNA end lines up better with TRBJ2-7; the J call may be wrong. Germline-derived CDR1 and CDR2 are LGHNA and YNFKEQ. This CDR3 has 17 residues. Here the CDR3 DNA reads TGTGCCAGCAGCCAAGACCCAGCAGAAATCTCCTACAATGAGCAGTACTTC. Translating gives CASSQDPAEISYNEQYF.

This chain connects TRBV18 to TRBJ1-4; weak D call: TRBD1 (5 bases). This CDR3 has 13 amino acids. Germline assignment: CDR1 KGHSH and CDR2 LQKENI. The V end lost 2 bases, the J end lost 7 bases, and 8 bases lay between the germline ends. The CDR3 coding sequence is TGTGCCAGCTCACCAAGGCAGGGTGAAAAACTGTTTTTT. Its protein product is CASSPRQGEKLFF.

The V and J genes are TRBV12-3 or TRBV12-4 and TRBJ2-7; D possibly corresponds to TRBD1 (6 bases). Trimming pared 5 bases from V and 3 bases from J, leaving 17 bases between. There are 15 residues in the CDR3. The CDR3 DNA follows: TGTGCCAGCAGTCCCCACAGGGACCACTACTACGAGCAGTACTTC. It specifies CASSPHRDHYYEQYF.

This chain connects TRBV7-2 to TRBJ2-7; D may be TRBD1 (6 bases). CDR1 and CDR2 from the germline V gene are SGHTA and FQGNSA. This CDR3 spans 15 amino acids. V shed 1 base and J shed 3 bases, with 13 bases lying between them. The CDR3 DNA follows: TGTGCCAGCAGCTTAGAGGCAGGGGCAGTCTACGAGCAGTACTTC. Protein product: CASSLEAGAVYEQYF.

The rearrangement links TRBV6-2 or TRBV6-3 to TRBJ2-5, with D maybe TRBD1 (5 bases). Trimming took 3 bases from V and 11 from J, leaving 28 bases between them. The V gene's germline CDR1 is MNHEY and CDR2 SVGEGT. The CDR3 contains 17 residues. This chain's CDR3 is CASSYPKTAPSYNEQYF. The CDR3 nucleotides read TGTGCCAGCAGTTATCCCAAGACAGCGCCCTCCTACAATGAGCAGTACTTC.

A remark on this clonotype: The junction and the germline gene differ at one end; a read error may be behind it. The genes are TRBV7-2 and TRBJ2-4; D remains unclear. The length of the CDR3 is 16 residues. Germline V gene sequence: CDR1 SGHTA, CDR2 FQGNSA. CDR3 sequence reads: CASGLVGTGAKNIQYF. The CDR3 region has the DNA TGTGCCAGCGGCTTAGTTGGTACCGGAGCCAAAAACATTCAGTACTTC.

This clonotype was seen a few times. The gene calls are TRBV7-2 and TRBJ2-1; 8 positions agree with TRBD2. With V trimmed by 2 bases and J by 8 bases, 11 bases remained unmatched. The CDR3 consists of 16 residues. Germline assignment: CDR1 SGHTA and CDR2 FQGNSA. The CDR3 DNA follows: TGTGCCAGCAGCTTATTAAGCGGGGGATTCCTCGATGAGCAGTTCTTC. It is translated as CASSLLSGGFLDEQFF.

This chain links TRBV29-1 with TRBJ2-7; D possibly matches TRBD1 or TRBD2 (6 bases each). V lost 5 bases to trimming and J lost 7 bases, with 18 bases between them. In germline, CDR1 is SQVTM, CDR2 ANQGSEA. This CDR3 has 13 residues. The CDR3 loop reads CSVPRGRHNEQYF. In DNA form, the CDR3 reads TGCAGCGTTCCTCGGGGGCGGCACAATGAGCAGTACTTC.

Regarding this clonotype: The junction and the germline gene differ at one end; a read error may be behind it. This chain connects TRBV6-6 to TRBJ2-3; 7 positions match TRBD2. The CDR3 runs to 17 residues. Looked up from germline, CDR1 is MNHNY and CDR2 is SVGAGI (reference sequence). The CDR3 loop reads CVSSFPRAGDYTDTQYF. CDR3 nucleotides: TGTGTCAGCAGTTTCCCACGGGCGGGGGATTACACAGATACGCAGTATTTT.

This clonotype was observed at least ten times. The chain combines TRBV11-1 with TRBJ2-1, with D hard to call. Trimming removed 2 bases at V and 7 bases at J, with 9 bases between. The CDR3 extends over 13 amino acids. Germline values: CDR1 SGHAT, CDR2 FQDESV (reference sequence). This chain's CDR3 is CASSLNAWNEQFF. In nucleotides, the CDR3 is TGTGCCAGCAGCTTAAATGCCTGGAATGAGCAGTTCTTC.

This clonotype is a singleton in its sample. This sequence joins TRBV4-3 and TRBJ1-1; a possible D gene is TRBD1 (5 bases). This CDR3 region has 13 residues. V lost 6 bases and J 4 bases, leaving 12 bases between the germline ends. CDR1 and CDR2 from the germline V gene are LGHNA and YSLEER. This chain's CDR3 is CASSVRAVTEAFF. The CDR3 nucleotides are TGCGCCAGCAGTGTCAGGGCTGTCACTGAAGCTTTCTTT.

This clonotype was seen a few times. The rearrangement uses TRBV12-3 or TRBV12-4 and TRBJ2-7; 7 bases align to TRBD1. V was pared by 4 bases and J by 0 bases, with 3 bases of the junction left unmatched. The CDR3 runs 14 residues. The CDR3 nucleotides read TGTGCCAGCAGTTGGACAGGCGGCTCCTACGAGCAGTACTTC. It codes for CASSWTGGSYEQYF.

On this clonotype itself: A single base separates this from a much larger clone, so it may be a read error. The V call is TRBV5-1, the J call TRBJ1-4; D is unclear. CDR1 and CDR2 (germline): SGHRS, YFSETQ. V lost 4 bases, J lost 0 bases, and 13 bases lay in between. The CDR3 spans 16 residues. The CDR3 spells CASSVGGGTTNEKLFF. CDR3 sequence (DNA): TGCGCCAGCAGCGTCGGAGGAGGGACAACTAATGAAAAACTGTTTTTT. The full variable domain, in which reference TRBV5-1 and TRBJ1-4 provide the parts outside the CDR3, is KAGVTQTPRYLIKTRGQQVTLSCSPISGHRSVSWYQQTPGQGLQFLFEYFSETQRNKGNFPGRFSGRQFSNSRSEMNVSTLELGDSALYLCASSVGGGTTNEKLFFGSGTQLSVL.

This clonotype was counted between two and nine times. This rearrangement joins TRBV29-1 to TRBJ1-1, with a tentative D call TRBD1 (5 bases). Germline loops: CDR1 SQVTM, CDR2 ANQGSEA. The CDR3 has 10 residues. Between the trimmed V and J ends, which lost 4 bases and 7 bases, there was a span of 7 bases. CDR3 nucleotide sequence: TGCAGCGTTGTGGGACTTGAAGCTTTCTTT. This codes for CSVVGLEAFF.

This clonotype was seen a handful of times. The V and J genes are TRBV4-2 and TRBJ2-3, with unresolved D. The CDR3 covers 15 residues. Germline V CDR1 and CDR2: LGHNA, YNFKEQ. V was pared by 0 bases and J by 4 bases, with 11 bases between. The CDR3 nucleotides are TGTGCCAGCAGCCAAGAGGCATTATTTCCAGATACGCAGTATTTT. Its protein product is CASSQEALFPDTQYF.

The chain links TRBV5-1 to TRBJ2-4; D possibly matches TRBD1 or TRBD2 (5 bases each). V shed 4 bases and J shed 1 base, with 9 bases lying between them. Germline lookup yields CDR1 SGHRS and CDR2 YFSETQ. CDR3 size: 14 residues. CDR3 sequence reads: CASSEGTAKNIQYF. The CDR3 nucleotides read TGCGCCAGCAGCGAGGGGACGGCCAAAAACATTCAGTACTTC.

About this clonotype itself: One junction end does not reproduce the germline sequence, and a read error may be involved. The chain carries TRBV5-1 and TRBJ2-3; D possibly uses TRBD1 or TRBD2 (5 bases each). This CDR3 is 16 amino acids long. From germline, CDR1 is SGHRS and CDR2 YFSETQ. The CDR3 DNA is TGCGCTAGCAGCTCGCTTCCGGGGCTTAGCACAGATACGCAGTATTTT. Protein: CASSSLPGLSTDTQYF.

J is TRBJ1-6 and V is TRBV15; no clear D gene. CDR3 length: 16 residues. Germline-derived CDR1 and CDR2 are LNHNV and YYDKDF (reference sequence). Deletions cut 1 base from V and 4 bases from J, with 11 bases between. The CDR3 reads CATSRVGQIYNSPLHF. CDR3 nucleotides: TGTGCCACCAGCAGAGTAGGGCAGATTTATAATTCACCCCTCCACTTT.

The chain couples TRBV7-2 to TRBJ2-1; D gene unclear. The V and J ends lost 3 bases and 7 bases respectively, with 7 bases between them. The CDR3 totals 12 residues. From germline, CDR1 is SGHTA and CDR2 FQGNSA. The CDR3: CASSLKKNEQFF. The DNA for the CDR3 is TGTGCCAGCAGCTTGAAGAAGAATGAGCAGTTCTTC.

The chain links TRBV9 to TRBJ2-1, with D perhaps matching TRBD1 (6 bases). CDR3 length equals 16 residues. Germline-derived CDR1 and CDR2 are SGDLS and YYNGEE. Trimming pared 3 bases from V and 3 bases from J, leaving 16 bases between. CDR3 amino acids: CASSDRASGVYNEQFF. DNA of the CDR3: TGTGCCAGCAGCGATCGGGCCTCAGGGGTCTACAATGAGCAGTTCTTC. Drawing the rest from reference TRBV9 and TRBJ2-1, the complete variable domain is DSGVTQTPKHLITATGQRVTLRCSPRSGDLSVYWYQQSLDQGLQFLIQYYNGEERAKGNILERFSAQQFPDLHSELNLSSLELGDSALYFCASSDRASGVYNEQFFGPGTRLTVL.

Only one count was recorded for this clonotype. V is TRBV7-2 and J is TRBJ2-1; TRBD2 might be the D (5 bases). The closer fit of TRBJ2-7 to the DNA end suggests the J call may be wrong. CDR1 SGHTA and CDR2 FQGNSA come from the germline V gene. The CDR3 covers 15 residues. CDR3: CASSLPGVIRNEQYF. The CDR3 DNA is TGTGCCAGCAGCTTACCCGGGGTAATACGGAATGAGCAGTACTTC.

The rearrangement uses TRBV9 and TRBJ1-2, with no clear D. V was shortened by 0 bases and J by 4 bases, with 13 bases between the two germline ends. Germline values: CDR1 SGDLS, CDR2 YYNGEE. This CDR3 spans 15 amino acids. The CDR3 reads CASSVGKGASYGYTF. In nucleotides, the CDR3 is TGTGCCAGCAGCGTAGGGAAAGGCGCCTCCTATGGCTACACCTTC.

This chain joins TRBV4-3 and TRBJ2-2; D could derive from TRBD1 or TRBD2 (6 bases each). The ends were cut back, 3 bases at V and 1 base at J, with 18 bases in the middle. CDR1 is LGHNA, CDR2 YSLEER, per germline. The CDR3 totals 18 residues. DNA for the CDR3: TGCGCCAGCAGCCAGAGGGGGACTGGACCCAGGAACACCGGGGAGCTGTTTTTT. This sequence encodes CASSQRGTGPRNTGELFF.

This clonotype came up a few times. V is TRBV3-1 and J is TRBJ2-5, with D tentatively TRBD1 (5 bases). Trimming removed 2 bases from V and 11 bases from J, with 15 bases in between. From germline, CDR1 is LGHDT and CDR2 YNNKEL (reference sequence). The CDR3 contains 13 residues. DNA of the CDR3: TGTGCCAGCAGCCAAATCCAGGGTGCTGAGCAGTACTTC. Translation gives CASSQIQGAEQYF.